This T cell receptor beta chain was retrieved from a study of cytomegalovirus exposure and HLA in healthy donors. PCR primers comprised 60 Vbeta and 13 Jbeta primers. Generated by immunoSEQ multiplex PCR, the TCRdb table keeps only in-frame clones and is missing some. The sample holds more than 100,000 clones, 80% seen once. CDR1 is SNHLY, CDR2 FYNNEI, per germline. Trimming removed 2 bases from V and 4 bases from J, with 9 bases in between. The CDR3 has 13 amino acids. Study-level results: Confirmation was obtained in vitro that a few CMV-associated chains are specific for CMV antigens. By a later analysis, the bulk of CMV-associated TCR beta chains appeared HLA-restricted.

A note on this clone: Its antigen is unidentified.

V is TRBV2 and J is TRBJ2-7; unclear D gene. Sequences were obtained from PBMCs. This sequence was found in a man aged 35 to 55 in good health and CMV-seronegative. The DNA for the CDR3 is TGTGCCAGCAGTGAATGGTCCAGGTACGAGCAGTACTTC. Amino acids: CASSEWSRYEQYF.